One and the same sample provided the 22 T cell receptor beta chains below, sequenced in a study of T cell responses to AZD1222 COVID-19 vaccine. Assay used: immunoSEQ multiplex PCR; TCRdb lists only in-frame clones, some missing. Here the sample spans approximately 220,000 clones, roughly 91% being singletons. This specimen was peripheral blood, taken on day 0 of MenACWY control vaccination. The receptors were gathered from an adult in good health.

This clone was found once. The chain employs TRBV6-5 and TRBJ1-1; possible D gene TRBD1, 5 bases. Germline V lookup: CDR1 MNHEY, CDR2 SVGAGI. The ends were cut back, 0 bases at V and 4 bases at J, with 12 bases in the middle. This CDR3 spans 15 amino acids. The CDR3 reads CASSYSAGRSTEAFF. CDR3 sequence (DNA): TGTGCCAGCAGTTACTCGGCAGGGAGGAGCACTGAAGCTTTCTTT.

In its sample, this clone was seen once. The rearrangement joins TRBV4-1 to TRBJ1-4; no reliable D call. V was cut by 4 bases and J by 0 bases, with 12 bases left in between. This CDR3 spans 16 amino acids. Germline values: CDR1 MGHRA, CDR2 YSYEKL. For the CDR3, the DNA is TGCGCCAGCAGCCGGATCGAGCAGCCAACTAATGAAAAACTGTTTTTT. Amino acids: CASSRIEQPTNEKLFF.

CDR3 amino acids: CSVLTGMEYGYTF. The CDR3 DNA follows: TGCAGCGTTCTAACAGGGATGGAATATGGCTACACCTTC. V gene TRBV29-1 combines with J gene TRBJ1-2; possible D gene TRBD1, 6 bases. The CDR3 length is 13 residues. V dropped 5 bases and J dropped 5 bases, with 15 bases sitting between them. The germline gives CDR1 SQVTM, CDR2 ANQGSEA.

The chain combines TRBV9 with TRBJ1-3; 9 bases line up with TRBD1. The CDR3 sequence is 18 residues long. V lost 3 bases and J lost 0; bases outside the gene matches: 10. The germline V gene encodes CDR1 SGDLS and CDR2 YYNGEE. CDR3 sequence: CASSAAKTGGYSGNTIYF. The CDR3 bases are TGTGCCAGCAGCGCAGCTAAAACAGGGGGCTACTCTGGAAACACCATATATTTT.

CDR3 DNA: TGTGCTGGGGGGCAGGGGACGCGGAATCAGCCCCAGCATTTT. It encodes CAGGQGTRNQPQHF. The rearrangement links TRBV12-5 to TRBJ1-5, with D maybe TRBD1 (6 bases). V was trimmed by 11 bases and J by 4 bases, leaving 18 bases between them. This CDR3 is 14 amino acids long. The germline V gene encodes CDR1 LGHNT and CDR2 FRNRAP.

This clone was seen once. The chain has TRBV9 and TRBJ2-2, with D perhaps matching TRBD1 (5 bases). This CDR3 has 16 residues. Germline V gene data show CDR1 as SGDLS and CDR2 as YYNGEE. The V end lost 0 bases, the J end lost 0 bases, and 9 bases lay between the germline ends. The CDR3 DNA follows: TGTGCCAGCAGCGTAGTTCACAGGCCGAACACCGGGGAGCTGTTTTTT. The encoded protein is CASSVVHRPNTGELFF.

This clone appeared once. V is TRBV5-4 and J is TRBJ2-7; D is possibly TRBD1 or TRBD2 (6 bases each). Germline V gene sequence: CDR1 SGHNT, CDR2 YYREEE (reference sequence). This CDR3 region has 14 residues. V was shortened by 0 bases and J by 4 bases, with 11 bases between the two germline ends. In DNA, the CDR3 is TGTGCCAGCAGCTTGGAAAGGGGGAGGTACGAGCAGTACTTC. It specifies CASSLERGRYEQYF.

This rearrangement joins TRBV12-3 or TRBV12-4 to TRBJ1-2; the D gene is possibly TRBD1 (5 bases). Trimming pared 5 bases from V and 7 bases from J, leaving 11 bases between. This CDR3 contains 12 residues. This chain's CDR3 is CASSGGVAGYTF. The CDR3 bases are TGTGCCAGCAGTGGGGGGGTGGCTGGCTACACCTTC.

The chain is built from TRBV30 and TRBJ1-3; D ambiguous. Germline V lookup: CDR1 GTSNPN, CDR2 SVGIG (reference sequence). The CDR3 loop spans 13 amino acids. Trimming cost V 2 bases and J 1 base, with 6 bases left between them. DNA of the CDR3: TGTGCCTGGAGTCAGCAGTCTGGAAACACCATATATTTT. It specifies CAWSQQSGNTIYF.

The chain recombines TRBV6-1 with TRBJ1-6; 8 nucleotides align to TRBD1. In germline, CDR1 is MNHNS, CDR2 SASEGT. V lost 4 bases to trimming and J lost 2 bases; unmatched junction nucleotides: 7. The CDR3 is 17 amino acids. The CDR3 nucleotides read TGTGCCAGCAGTGCTGAGACAGGGGTCACCTATAATTCACCCCTCCACTTT. Protein: CASSAETGVTYNSPLHF.

The CDR3 nucleotides read TGTGCCAGCAGCTTGGGGCAGGGGATGAATTCACCCCTCCACTTT. As protein: CASSLGQGMNSPLHF. The chain carries TRBV11-2 and TRBJ1-6, with a weak D call TRBD1 (6 bases). Germline-derived CDR1 and CDR2 are SGHAT and FQNNGV. The CDR3 extends over 15 amino acids. Trimming took 3 bases from V and 7 from J, leaving 13 bases between them. The full variable domain, completed using reference TRBV11-2 and TRBJ1-6, is EAGVAQSPRYKIIEKRQSVAFWCNPISGHATLYWYQQILGQGPKLLIQFQNNGVVDDSQLPKDRFSAERLKGVDSTLKIQPAKLEDSAVYLCASSLGQGMNSPLHFGNGTRLTVT.

The V and J genes are TRBV28 and TRBJ2-2; D is perhaps TRBD1 (6 bases). Trimming took off 8 bases at V and 6 bases at J, with 19 bases between the two ends. Germline V gene sequence: CDR1 MDHEN, CDR2 SYDVKM. CDR3 length: 15 residues. CDR3 region: CASGTEGQGSGELFF. The CDR3 bases are TGTGCCAGCGGAACAGAGGGCCAGGGGTCCGGGGAGCTGTTTTTT.

As regards this clone: The same CDR3 is also encoded by other DNA sequences in this sample. The chain employs TRBV5-1 and TRBJ2-1, with 10 bases that match TRBD1. Trimming took 4 bases from V and 4 from J; bases not matched to a gene: 5. The CDR3 is 15 residues long. CDR1 is SGHRS, CDR2 YFSETQ, per germline. Written as DNA, the CDR3 is TGCGCCAGCAGCCCGACAGGGGGCTCTTACAATGAGCAGTTCTTC. It translates to CASSPTGGSYNEQFF.

J is TRBJ1-2 and V is TRBV2, with 8 nucleotides matching TRBD1. V lost 6 bases and J lost 3; bases outside the gene matches: 3. The CDR3 spans 13 residues. The germline V gene has CDR1 SNHLY and CDR2 FYNNEI. CDR3 amino acids: CASRDRVDYGYTF. The CDR3 nucleotides read TGTGCCAGCAGGGACAGGGTGGACTATGGCTACACCTTC.

The chain carries TRBV6-2 or TRBV6-3 and TRBJ1-2; D not certain. Looked up from germline, CDR1 is MNHEY and CDR2 is SVGEGT. The V end lost 4 bases, the J end lost 4 bases, and 4 bases lay between the germline ends. This CDR3 has 11 amino acids. Here the CDR3 reads CASSSSYGYTF. For the CDR3, the DNA is TGTGCCAGCAGTTCGAGCTATGGCTACACCTTC.

This clone was observed a single time. This chain connects TRBV18 to TRBJ1-1; TRBD1 matches at 9 bases. Trimming removed 3 bases from V and 5 bases from J; junction bases left unmatched: 4. Germline loops: CDR1 KGHSH, CDR2 LQKENI. The CDR3 extends over 14 amino acids. In DNA, the CDR3 is TGTGCCAGCTCACCCGGGACAGGGATGACTGAAGCTTTCTTT. This sequence encodes CASSPGTGMTEAFF.

The chain recombines TRBV19 with TRBJ1-2; 8 nucleotides align to TRBD1. CDR1 is LNHDA and CDR2 is SQIVND in the germline V gene (reference sequence). The CDR3 is 15 amino acids. The trim removed 5 bases at V and 7 bases at J, leaving 12 bases unmatched. The CDR3 sequence is CASSPLGTGSFGYTF. CDR3 nucleotides: TGTGCCAGTAGTCCCCTCGGGACAGGCTCTTTTGGCTACACCTTC.

The J gene is TRBJ2-1, the V gene TRBV6-6, with 9 nucleotides matching TRBD1. CDR1 and CDR2 from the germline V gene are MNHNY and SVGAGI (reference sequence). This CDR3 is built from 16 residues. Trimming took 6 bases from V and 6 from J; bases not matched to a gene: 12. The CDR3: CASRTAGTGKSNEQFF. CDR3 in DNA: TGTGCCAGCAGAACGGCCGGGACAGGGAAAAGCAATGAGCAGTTCTTC.

The chain links TRBV7-2 to TRBJ1-1, with D perhaps matching TRBD1 (5 bases). Germline V lookup: CDR1 SGHTA, CDR2 FQGNSA. The length of the CDR3 is 14 residues. The V gene lost 0 bases and the J gene lost 9 bases, with 14 bases spanning the gap. The CDR3 sequence is CASSLANGTQKAFF. The CDR3 DNA sequence: TGTGCCAGCAGCTTAGCTAACGGGACCCAAAAAGCTTTCTTT.

The chain combines TRBV6-5 with TRBJ1-1; 7 nucleotides line up with TRBD1. The CDR3 has 14 residues. With 6 bases clipped from V and 1 base from J, the junction kept 5 bases outside the gene matches. The V gene's germline CDR1 is MNHEY and CDR2 SVGAGI. The DNA of the CDR3 is TGTGCCAGCAGAGTTCAGGGGGGGAACACTGAAGCTTTCTTT. It specifies CASRVQGGNTEAFF.

The chain links TRBV19 to TRBJ2-5; TRBD1 agrees at 7 bases. This CDR3 comprises 14 residues. Trimming removed 3 bases from V and 4 bases from J; junction bases left unmatched: 5. The germline V gene has CDR1 LNHDA and CDR2 SQIVND (reference sequence). CDR3 bases: TGTGCCAGTAGTATGAGGGGGCGCACAGAGACCCAGTACTTC. Translating gives CASSMRGRTETQYF.

The V call is TRBV3-1 (or the pseudogene TRBV3-2), the J call TRBJ1-6, with no clear D. Germline CDR1 is LGHDT and CDR2 is YNNKEL (reference sequence). CDR3 size: 16 residues. The ends were cut back, 4 bases at V and 0 bases at J, with 10 bases in the middle. The DNA for the CDR3 is TGTGCCAGCAGCCGCCGACTGAGCTCCTATAATTCACCCCTCCACTTT. Protein: CASSRRLSSYNSPLHF.